This passage covers 8 T cell receptor beta chains from one sample sequenced in a study of neurological immune-mediated disorders. Via MiXCR, TCRdb re-called the 5' RACE reads, giving one row per CDR3 protein. The sample gives about 62,000 distinct CDR3 sequences, more than 4% of which show up once; less than 3.5% is in the top ten. The sample consisted of PBMCs. These receptors were collected from a woman aged 45-60 years with multiple sclerosis.

This clonotype was counted only a few times. The rearrangement joins TRBV20-1 to TRBJ1-2; 7 nucleotides match TRBD1. Trimming at V came to 6 bases and at J to 4 bases, leaving 14 bases not matched to a gene. Per the germline V gene, CDR1 is DFQATT and CDR2 is SNEGSKA (reference sequence). This CDR3 is built from 15 residues. In DNA, the CDR3 is TGCAGTGCAAGTGGGACAGAAGTGTTCGGCTATGGCTACACCTTC. The encoded protein is CSASGTEVFGYGYTF.

This clonotype was detected ten times or more. The chain has TRBV12-5 and TRBJ2-6, with D uncertain. This CDR3 region has 16 residues. The V gene lost 4 bases and the J gene lost 0 bases, with 10 bases spanning the gap. Looked up from germline, CDR1 is LGHNT and CDR2 is FRNRAP. The CDR3 DNA is TGTGCTAGTGGTTCCGCCCTAGGCTCTGGGGCCAACGTCCTGACTTTC. Amino acid sequence: CASGSALGSGANVLTF.

Ten or more counts support this clonotype. V usage is TRBV7-2 and J usage is TRBJ1-4, with a weak D call TRBD1 (6 bases). V dropped 1 base and J dropped 4 bases, with 10 bases sitting between them. The CDR3 runs to 15 residues. Germline loops: CDR1 SGHTA, CDR2 FQGNSA. CDR3 loop: CASSLGGLGNEKLFF. CDR3 bases: TGTGCCAGCAGCTTAGGGGGGCTTGGTAATGAAAAACTGTTTTTT.

This clonotype was seen many times. This chain uses TRBV12-5 with TRBJ1-6; weak D call: TRBD1 (5 bases). The CDR3 has 15 amino acids. Per germline, CDR1 LGHNT and CDR2 FRNRAP. Trimming took off 0 bases at V and 8 bases at J, with 11 bases between the two ends. Here the CDR3 reads CASGLVQAADSPLHF. The CDR3 DNA follows: TGTGCTAGTGGTTTGGTACAGGCGGCGGATTCACCCCTCCACTTT.

This clonotype was observed at least ten times. This sequence joins TRBV28 and TRBJ1-5; D ambiguous. CDR3 length equals 16 residues. CDR1 is MDHEN, CDR2 SYDVKM, per germline. V dropped 4 bases and J dropped 0 bases, with 13 bases sitting between them. CDR3 nucleotide sequence: TGTGCCAGCAGTTATTTTGGAGAAAATAGCAATCAGCCCCAGCATTTT. Its translation: CASSYFGENSNQPQHF.

As regards this clonotype: One end of the junction fails to match germline, which may point to a read error. The gene calls are TRBV10-3 and TRBJ1-5; 7 bases are a match to TRBD1. This CDR3 has 13 residues. CDR1 and CDR2 from the germline V gene are ENHRY and SYGVKD. CDR3 bases: TGTGCCATCAGCCCGGGACAGAATCAGCCCCAGAATTTT. Translated: CAISPGQNQPQNF.

In this sample, this clonotype turned up many times. The genes are TRBV20-1 and TRBJ2-1; 7 bases match TRBD2. After removal of 0 bases from V and 1 base from J, the junction contained 6 bases not matched to a gene. Germline V gene lookup returns CDR1 DFQATT and CDR2 SNEGSKA (reference sequence). This CDR3 has 16 residues. The CDR3 loop reads CSARESRTRSYNEQFF. As DNA, the CDR3 is TGCAGTGCTAGAGAGTCCCGGACTAGGTCCTACAATGAGCAGTTCTTC.

The chain recombines TRBV7-2 with TRBJ1-1; 7 nucleotides match TRBD1. Germline CDR1 is SGHTA and CDR2 is FQGNSA. V dropped 5 bases and J dropped 3; count of bases not matched to a gene: 6. This CDR3 contains 14 residues. In nucleotides, the CDR3 is TGTGCCAGCAGCAGACCAGGGGGGTACACTGAAGCTTTCTTT. This encodes CASSRPGGYTEAFF.